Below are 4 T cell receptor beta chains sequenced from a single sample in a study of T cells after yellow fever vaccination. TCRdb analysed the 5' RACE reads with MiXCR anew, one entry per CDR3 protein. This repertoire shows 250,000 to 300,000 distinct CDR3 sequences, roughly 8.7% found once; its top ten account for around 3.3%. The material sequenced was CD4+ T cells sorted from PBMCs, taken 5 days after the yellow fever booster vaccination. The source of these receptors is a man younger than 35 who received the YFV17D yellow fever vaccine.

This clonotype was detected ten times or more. The CDR3 loop reads CASSFTGLRSYEQYF. The DNA of the CDR3 is TGCGCCAGCAGCTTTACGGGACTACGAAGCTACGAGCAGTACTTC. The chain recombines TRBV5-1 with TRBJ2-7, with 7 bases lining up with TRBD2. This CDR3 comprises 15 residues. Trimming cost V 2 bases and J 3 bases; bases outside gene matches: 8. CDR1 and CDR2 (germline): SGHRS, YFSETQ. Full variable domain (rest looked up from reference TRBV5-1 and TRBJ2-7): KAGVTQTPRYLIKTRGQQVTLSCSPISGHRSVSWYQQTPGQGLQFLFEYFSETQRNKGNFPGRFSGRQFSNSRSEMNVSTLELGDSALYLCASSFTGLRSYEQYFGPGTRLTVT.

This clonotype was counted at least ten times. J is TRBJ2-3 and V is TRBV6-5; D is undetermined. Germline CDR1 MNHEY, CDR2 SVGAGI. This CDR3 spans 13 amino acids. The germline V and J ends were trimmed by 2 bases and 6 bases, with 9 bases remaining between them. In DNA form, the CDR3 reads TGTGCCAGCAGTTACCGGGCTAGGGATACGCAGTATTTT. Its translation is CASSYRARDTQYF.

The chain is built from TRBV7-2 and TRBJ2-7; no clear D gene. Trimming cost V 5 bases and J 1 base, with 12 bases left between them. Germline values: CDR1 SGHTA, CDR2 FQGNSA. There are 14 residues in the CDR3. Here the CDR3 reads CASSPLMQSYEQYV. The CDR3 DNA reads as TGTGCCAGCAGCCCCCTCATGCAGTCCTACGAGCAGTACGTC.

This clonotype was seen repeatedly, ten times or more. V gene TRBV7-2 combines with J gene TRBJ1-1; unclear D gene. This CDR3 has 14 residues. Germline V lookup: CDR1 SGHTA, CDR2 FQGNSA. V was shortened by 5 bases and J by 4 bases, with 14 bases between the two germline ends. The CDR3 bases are TGTGCCAGCAGCCCAACATATGGAGCCACTGAAGCTTTCTTT. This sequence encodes CASSPTYGATEAFF.